One sample yielded the 22 T cell receptor beta chains listed below, sequenced in a study of T-cell reconstitution after alpha-beta-depleted transplantation in children. TCRbeta library preparation incorporated unique molecular identifiers. TCRdb fed the PCR reads into MiXCR, producing one record per CDR3 protein. Among some 600,000 distinct CDR3 sequences, 16% were seen once, and the ten largest hold 1.1%. The input for sequencing was PBMCs from the stem cell graft donor, taken from the stem cell graft. The receptors shown here come from a human donor who donated a stem cell graft to a child with acute myeloid leukemia.

This clonotype appeared a few times. The rearrangement joins TRBV20-1 to TRBJ1-2, with D tentatively TRBD1 (6 bases). The CDR3 contains 15 residues. CDR1 and CDR2 from the germline V gene are DFQATT and SNEGSKA (reference sequence). Trimming shortened V by 1 base and J by 7 bases, and 19 bases separated the two germline ends. The CDR3 loop reads CSARVVAGDPGGYTF. As DNA, the CDR3 is TGCAGTGCTAGAGTCGTGGCAGGGGATCCGGGTGGCTACACCTTC.

This clonotype was detected only a few times. The chain is built from TRBV10-3 and TRBJ2-2, with D perhaps TRBD1 or TRBD2 (5 bases each). Germline-derived CDR1 and CDR2 are ENHRY and SYGVKD. V lost 3 bases to trimming and J lost 2 bases, with 13 bases between them. The CDR3 totals 16 residues. The CDR3 reads CAISDGTEVNTGELFF. The CDR3 DNA is TGTGCCATCAGTGACGGGACGGAGGTCAACACCGGGGAGCTGTTTTTT.

In its sample, this clonotype was seen a few times. The chain has TRBV6-4 and TRBJ2-1, with a weak D call TRBD2 (5 bases). Germline CDR1 MRHNA, CDR2 SNTAGT. Between the trimmed V and J ends, which lost 6 bases and 0 bases, there was a span of 15 bases. This CDR3 is 16 amino acids long. The CDR3 here is CASRPNVGSSYNEQFF. CDR3 in DNA: TGTGCCAGCAGACCAAACGTGGGGAGCTCCTACAATGAGCAGTTCTTC.

Concerning this clonotype itself: Just one base apart from a much larger clone, this may be a read error. V gene TRBV29-1 combines with J gene TRBJ2-1, with 8 nucleotides matching TRBD2. Trimming at V came to 5 bases and at J to 11 bases, leaving 14 bases not matched to a gene. The CDR3 length is 14 residues. Germline loops: CDR1 SQVTM, CDR2 ANQGSEA. The CDR3: CSVKWRLAGDKQFF. In DNA form, the CDR3 reads TGCAGCGTTAAATGGCGTCTAGCGGGCGATAAGCAGTTCTTC.

This clonotype has ten or more counts. V usage is TRBV10-3 and J usage is TRBJ2-5; D may be TRBD1 or TRBD2 (5 bases each). Germline V gives CDR1 ENHRY, CDR2 SYGVKD. The CDR3 totals 14 residues. Trimming took off 4 bases at V and 1 base at J, with 10 bases between the two ends. The CDR3 region has the DNA TGTGCCATCAGTGTTGGGGGTCCCCAAGAGACCCAGTACTTC. Protein product: CAISVGGPQETQYF.

This clonotype was found a few times. The gene calls are TRBV10-3 and TRBJ1-1; no clear D gene. The germline gives CDR1 ENHRY, CDR2 SYGVKD. The CDR3 contains 17 residues. Trimming removed 3 bases from V and 0 bases from J, with 17 bases in between. The CDR3 region has the DNA TGTGCCATCAGTGAAACTTCCGAGCTGACAATGAACACTGAAGCTTTCTTT. As protein: CAISETSELTMNTEAFF.

This clonotype was recorded at least ten times. The chain uses TRBV12-3 or TRBV12-4 and TRBJ2-1; 9 bases match TRBD1. The CDR3 sequence is 11 residues long. The J segment lost 9 bases and the V segment lost 7 bases, leaving 1 base of the junction unmatched. This CDR3 reads CASKDRGEQFF. CDR3 DNA: TGTGCCAGCAAGGACAGGGGTGAGCAGTTCTTC.

This clonotype came up a few times. The rearrangement joins TRBV5-1 to TRBJ1-3; unclear D gene. Between the trimmed V and J ends, which lost 4 bases and 2 bases, there was a span of 7 bases. The CDR3 contains 13 residues. Germline V gene sequence: CDR1 SGHRS, CDR2 YFSETQ. The CDR3 region is CASSEGAGNTIYF. CDR3 nucleotide sequence: TGCGCCAGCAGCGAAGGAGCTGGAAACACCATATATTTT.

For this clonotype: A single base separates this from a much larger clone, so it may be a read error. The CDR3 sequence is CASRLASGTGDNEQFF. CDR3 DNA sequence: TGTGCCAGCAGATTAGCCTCCGGGACAGGTGACAATGAGCAGTTCTTC. The genes are TRBV7-2 and TRBJ2-1, with 8 bases matching TRBD1. CDR3 length: 16 amino acids. Germline V lookup: CDR1 SGHTA, CDR2 FQGNSA. The full variable domain, completed using reference TRBV7-2 and TRBJ2-1, is GAGVSQSPSNKVTEKGKDVELRCDPISGHTALYWYRQSLGQGLEFLIYFQGNSAPDKSGLPSDRFSAERTGGSVSTLTIQRTQQEDSAVYLCASRLASGTGDNEQFFGPGTRLTVL.

In its sample, this clonotype was seen a few times. The CDR3 loop is CSTPGTGGLMTEAFF. CDR3 bases: TGCAGTACGCCGGGGACAGGGGGCTTAATGACTGAAGCTTTCTTT. V gene TRBV20-1 combines with J gene TRBJ1-1, with 12 bases fitting TRBD1. V trimming: 8 bases; J trimming: 5 bases; junction bases outside the gene matches: 12. The CDR3 runs 15 residues. Per germline, CDR1 DFQATT and CDR2 SNEGSKA (reference sequence).

Only one count was recorded for this clonotype. V and J are TRBV28 and TRBJ2-5, with TRBD2 identical over 10 bases. This CDR3 has 16 residues. Per germline, CDR1 MDHEN and CDR2 SYDVKM. V was pared by 10 bases and J by 1 base, with 12 bases of the junction left unmatched. The CDR3 DNA sequence: TGTGCCATGGGCCCGGAGCGGGGGGGAGTCCAAGAGACCCAGTACTTC. Protein sequence: CAMGPERGGVQETQYF.

V and J are TRBV4-3 and TRBJ2-7, with D maybe TRBD2 (5 bases). This CDR3 has 15 amino acids. From germline, CDR1 is LGHNA and CDR2 YSLEER. Trimming removed 0 bases at V and 0 bases at J, with 9 bases between. As DNA, the CDR3 is TGCGCCAGCAGCCAAGAGGACGGACTCTCCTACGAGCAGTACTTC. It encodes CASSQEDGLSYEQYF.

The chain links TRBV7-9 to TRBJ2-1; D remains ambiguous. There are 16 residues in the CDR3. Germline-derived CDR1 and CDR2 are SEHNR and FQNEAQ (reference sequence). V gave up 0 bases and J gave up 2 bases, with 11 bases separating them. CDR3 DNA: TGTGCCAGCAGCTTAGCTCCTAGGAACCCCTACAATGAGCAGTTCTTC. Translated: CASSLAPRNPYNEQFF.

This clonotype was counted a few times. The CDR3 DNA sequence: TGTGCCAGCAGCCCGGAGCCAACTAATGAAAAACTGTTTTTT. Protein: CASSPEPTNEKLFF. The V call is TRBV7-2, the J call TRBJ1-4; unclear D gene. The V end lost 5 bases, the J end lost 0 bases, and 7 bases lay between the germline ends. CDR3 length equals 14 residues. CDR1 is SGHTA and CDR2 is FQGNSA in the germline V gene.

The chain employs TRBV11-2 and TRBJ1-1; possibly TRBD1 for D (5 bases). Germline CDR1 and CDR2: SGHAT and FQNNGV. This CDR3 has 17 residues. V shed 3 bases and J shed 1 base, with 18 bases lying between them. The CDR3 protein is CASSFGDGRGTNTEAFF. The CDR3 region has the DNA TGTGCCAGCAGCTTTGGCGACGGACGAGGGACGAACACTGAAGCTTTCTTT.

Of note for this clonotype: A clone one base away is much larger, so this may be a read error. The chain recombines TRBV7-3 with TRBJ1-1; a possible D gene is TRBD1 (6 bases). Germline V CDR1 and CDR2: SGHTA, FQGTGA. The CDR3 runs 13 residues. CDR3 coding DNA: TGTTCCAGCAGCTTAACAGGGACCACTGAAGCTTTCTTT. The encoded protein is CSSSLTGTTEAFF.

This clonotype was counted only a few times. The chain employs TRBV12-3 or TRBV12-4 and TRBJ1-6; the D gene is possibly TRBD1 (6 bases). The CDR3 totals 16 residues. V was clipped by 0 bases and J by 9 bases, with 15 bases between them. The CDR3 region has the DNA TGTGCCAGCAGTTTAGCAGGGGGGGGCGGTGGTTCACCCCTCCACTTT. The encoded protein is CASSLAGGGGGSPLHF.

This chain joins TRBV10-2 and TRBJ2-4; D is ambiguous. Germline V lookup: CDR1 WSHSY, CDR2 SAAADI. Trimming stripped 6 bases from V and 0 bases from J, with 9 bases between. This CDR3 comprises 14 residues. CDR3 residues: CASSYSLAKNIQYF. CDR3 nucleotide sequence: TGCGCCAGCAGCTACAGCCTAGCCAAAAACATTCAGTACTTC.

The sample holds a few counts of this clonotype. V usage is TRBV20-1 and J usage is TRBJ2-3, with D perhaps TRBD2 (7 bases). V lost 3 bases and J lost 1, with 14 bases in between. The CDR3 totals 15 residues. The V gene's germline CDR1 is DFQATT and CDR2 SNEGSKA (reference sequence). CDR3 residues: CSASDGGQGTDTQYF. In DNA form, the CDR3 reads TGCAGTGCTAGCGACGGGGGGCAGGGCACAGATACGCAGTATTTT.

A few counts support this clonotype. The chain's CDR3 is CASSFRGTGKNKNIQYF. The CDR3 DNA reads TGTGCCAGCAGTTTCCGGGGGACAGGGAAAAACAAAAACATTCAGTACTTC. V usage is TRBV28 and J usage is TRBJ2-4; 9 bases fit TRBD1. The V gene's germline CDR1 is MDHEN and CDR2 SYDVKM. The CDR3 covers 17 residues. J was trimmed by 3 bases and V by 3 bases; bases with no gene match: 9. The variable domain in full, completed from reference TRBV28 and TRBJ2-4, reads DVKVTQSSRYLVKRTGEKVFLECVQDMDHENMFWYRQDPGLGLRLIYFSYDVKMKEKGDIPEGYSVSREKKERFSLILESASTNQTSMYLCASSFRGTGKNKNIQYFGAGTRLSVL.

This clonotype was observed many times. The chain uses TRBV7-2 and TRBJ1-1, with TRBD1 as a possible D gene (6 bases). The CDR3 spans 12 residues. V shed 6 bases and J shed 8 bases, with 13 bases lying between them. Germline-derived CDR1 and CDR2 are SGHTA and FQGNSA. The CDR3 here is CASSRTEWEAFF. DNA for the CDR3: TGTGCCAGCAGTCGGACAGAATGGGAAGCTTTCTTT.

This clonotype occurred a few times. The V gene is TRBV25-1, the J gene TRBJ1-3; D is ambiguous. The V gene's germline CDR1 is MGHDK and CDR2 SYGVNS. The germline V and J ends were trimmed by 0 bases and 2 bases, with 14 bases remaining between them. There are 17 residues in the CDR3. The CDR3 DNA reads as TGTGCCAGCAGTGAATATATCGGCCCTCCCGCTGGAAACACCATATATTTT. Translated: CASSEYIGPPAGNTIYF.